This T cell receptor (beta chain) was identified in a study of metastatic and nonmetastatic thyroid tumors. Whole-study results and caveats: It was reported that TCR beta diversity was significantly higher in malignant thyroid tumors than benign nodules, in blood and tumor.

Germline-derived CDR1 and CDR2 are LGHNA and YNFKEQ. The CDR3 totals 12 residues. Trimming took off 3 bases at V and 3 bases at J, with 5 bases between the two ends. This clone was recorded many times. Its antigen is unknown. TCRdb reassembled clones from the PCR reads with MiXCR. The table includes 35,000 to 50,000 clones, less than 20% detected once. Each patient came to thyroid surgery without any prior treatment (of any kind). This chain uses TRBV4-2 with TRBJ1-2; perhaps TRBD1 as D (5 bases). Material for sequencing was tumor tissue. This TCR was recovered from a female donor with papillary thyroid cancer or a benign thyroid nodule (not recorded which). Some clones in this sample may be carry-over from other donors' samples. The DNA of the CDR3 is TGTGCCAGCAGCCACAGGGACTATGGCTACACCTTC. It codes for CASSHRDYGYTF.